This T cell receptor (beta chain) was sequenced during a study of OX40 agonist ivuxolimab in advanced cancers. Study information: The study gave patients intravenous ivuxolimab at 0.01 to 10 mg/kg every 2 weeks. Findings and caveats of the study: Patients who responded partially at 0.1-3.0 mg/kg showed clonal expansion ranking among the lowest. CD8+ T cells were the subset that, on average, had more expanded clones than CD4+. Clones of CD4+ and CD8+ blood T cells grew by week 6 at doses of 0.1 to 3.0 mg/kg.

The V and J ends lost 3 bases and 8 bases respectively, with 26 bases between them. Germline assignment: CDR1 SGHRS and CDR2 YFSETQ. This CDR3 is 17 amino acids long. The protocol was immunoSEQ multiplex PCR, while the TCRdb copy is restricted to in-frame clones and leaves out a portion. The repertoire includes 70,000 to 95,000 clones, 94% of them detected once, and over 20% sits in the top ten. Worth noting for this clone: Its antigen is unidentified.

The V and J genes are TRBV5-1 and TRBJ1-2, with D possibly matching TRBD1 (5 bases). Sequenced material: CD4+ or CD8+ T cells sorted from blood, taken in a trial of the OX40 agonist ivuxolimab. The clonotype comes from an adult with an advanced solid tumor such as melanoma, head and neck, liver or kidney cancer. As DNA, the CDR3 is TGCGCCAGCAGCTACGAACCGGGACGGACTTTTTCTATGGGCTACACCTTC. Residues: CASSYEPGRTFSMGYTF.